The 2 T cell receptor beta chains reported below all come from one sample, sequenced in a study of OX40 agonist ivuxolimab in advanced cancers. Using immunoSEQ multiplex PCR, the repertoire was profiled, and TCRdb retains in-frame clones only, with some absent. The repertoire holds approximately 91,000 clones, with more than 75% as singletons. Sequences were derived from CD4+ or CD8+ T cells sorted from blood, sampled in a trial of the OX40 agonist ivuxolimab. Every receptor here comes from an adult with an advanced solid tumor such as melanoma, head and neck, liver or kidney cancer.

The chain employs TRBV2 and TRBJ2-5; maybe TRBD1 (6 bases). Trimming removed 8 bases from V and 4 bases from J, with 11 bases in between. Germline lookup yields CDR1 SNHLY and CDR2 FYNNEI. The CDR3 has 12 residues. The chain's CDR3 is CASSTGPETQYF. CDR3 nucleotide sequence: TGTGCCAGCTCCACAGGGCCAGAGACCCAGTACTTC.

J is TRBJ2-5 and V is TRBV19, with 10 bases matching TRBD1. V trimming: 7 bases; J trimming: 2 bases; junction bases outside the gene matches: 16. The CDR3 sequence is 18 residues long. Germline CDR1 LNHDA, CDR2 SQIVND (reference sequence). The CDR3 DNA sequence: TGTGCCAGTACCCCCCGGGACAGGGGTCCCACGTTACAAGAGACCCAGTACTTC. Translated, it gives CASTPRDRGPTLQETQYF.